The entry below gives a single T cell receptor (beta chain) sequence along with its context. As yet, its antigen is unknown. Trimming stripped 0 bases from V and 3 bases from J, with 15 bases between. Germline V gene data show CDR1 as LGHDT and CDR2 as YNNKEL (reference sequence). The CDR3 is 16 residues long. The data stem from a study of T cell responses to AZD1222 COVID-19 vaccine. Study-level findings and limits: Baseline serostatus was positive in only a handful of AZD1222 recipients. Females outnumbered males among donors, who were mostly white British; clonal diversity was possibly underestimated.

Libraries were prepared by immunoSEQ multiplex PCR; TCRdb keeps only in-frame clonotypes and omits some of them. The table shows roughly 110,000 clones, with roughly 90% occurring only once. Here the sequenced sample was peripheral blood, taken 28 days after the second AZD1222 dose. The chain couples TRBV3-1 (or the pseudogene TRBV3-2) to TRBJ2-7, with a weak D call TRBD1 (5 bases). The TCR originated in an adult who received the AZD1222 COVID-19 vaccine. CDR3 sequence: CASSQDVFVQGYEQYF. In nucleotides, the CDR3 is TGTGCCAGCAGCCAAGATGTATTCGTCCAGGGCTACGAGCAGTACTTC.